This T cell receptor (beta chain) was sequenced for a study of cytomegalovirus exposure and HLA in healthy donors. Study in general: Assignment to the Caucasian-associated ancestry cluster applied to around 76% of the roughly 410 genotyped donors. Findings and caveats of the study: TCR beta V- and J-gene trimming, according to a later analysis, was linked to a missense DCLRE1C variant. Presence/absence comparisons presumed near-even sequencing depth among donors.

About this clone itself: Its antigen remains unidentified.

V was clipped by 1 base and J by 2 bases, with 12 bases between them. The CDR3 runs 16 residues. CDR1 and CDR2 (germline): SNHLY, FYNNEI. Healthy bone marrow donors supplied every sample. PCR was performed using 60 Vbeta and 13 Jbeta primers. Profiling relied on immunoSEQ multiplex PCR, and the TCRdb table lists in-frame clones only, not all of them. The data hold about 150,000 clones, with roughly four fifths observed a single time. The sequence derives from a man younger than 35 in good health and CMV-seronegative. The sequenced sample consisted of PBMCs. The chain joins TRBV2 to TRBJ1-3; D gene unclear. The CDR3: CASSEGRLKPGNTIYF. The CDR3 nucleotides read TGTGCCAGCAGTGAAGGGCGGCTAAAGCCTGGAAACACCATATATTTT.